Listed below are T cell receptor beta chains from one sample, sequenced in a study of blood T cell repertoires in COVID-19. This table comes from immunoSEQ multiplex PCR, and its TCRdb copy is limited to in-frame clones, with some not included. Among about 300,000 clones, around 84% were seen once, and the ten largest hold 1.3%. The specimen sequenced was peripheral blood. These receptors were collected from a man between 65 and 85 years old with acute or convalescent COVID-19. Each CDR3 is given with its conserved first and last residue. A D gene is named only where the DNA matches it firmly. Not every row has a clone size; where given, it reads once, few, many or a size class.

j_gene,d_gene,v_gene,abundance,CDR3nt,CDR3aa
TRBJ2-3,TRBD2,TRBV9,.,TGTGCCAGCAGCGTAGCGGGAGGGCCAGGAGATACGCAGTATTTT,CASSVAGGPGDTQYF
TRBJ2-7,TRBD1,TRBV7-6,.,TGTGCCAGCAGCTTAGGGGACAGCAGCTCCTACGAGCAGTACTTC,CASSLGDSSSYEQYF
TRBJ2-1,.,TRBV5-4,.,TGTGCCAGCAGCCCCGGAGGGCACCAAACCTACAATGAGCAGTTCTTC,CASSPGGHQTYNEQFF
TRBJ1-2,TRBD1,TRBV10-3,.,TGTGCCATCAGTGAGCCGGATTCGACAGGGGCTGTCTACACCTTC,CAISEPDSTGAVYTF
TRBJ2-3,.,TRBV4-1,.,TGCGCCAGCAGCCAACAATCAAGCACAGATACGCAGTATTTT,CASSQQSSTDTQYF
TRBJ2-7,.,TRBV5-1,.,TGCGCCAGCAGCTTGGGACAGGTCCGATACGAGCAGTACTTC,CASSLGQVRYEQYF
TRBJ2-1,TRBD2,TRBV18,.,TGTGCCAGCTCACCTCTCGGCGGGCGGGGGGCTTACAATGAGCAGTTCTTC,CASSPLGGRGAYNEQFF
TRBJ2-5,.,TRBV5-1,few,TGCGCCAGCAGCTTGGTGGCAGTCCAAGAGACCCAGTACTTC,CASSLVAVQETQYF
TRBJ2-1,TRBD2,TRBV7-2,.,TGTGCCAGCAGCTTAGGCCTAGCGGGAGCGGATGAGCAGTTCTTC,CASSLGLAGADEQFF
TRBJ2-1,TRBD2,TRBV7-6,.,TGTGCCAGCAGCTCTGGACTAGCGGGAAACAATGAGCAGTTCTTC,CASSSGLAGNNEQFF
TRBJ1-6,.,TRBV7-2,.,TGTGCCAGCAGCTCCAGCCTAGGGGCAGTCCTCCACTTT,CASSSSLGAVLHF
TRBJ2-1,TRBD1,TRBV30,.,TGTGCCTGGAGTGGGGGACAGGTCAAGTTCTTC,CAWSGGQVKFF
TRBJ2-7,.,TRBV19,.,TGTGCCAGTAGCCACGATGGGGGGACAGTACCCTACGAGCAGTACTTC,CASSHDGGTVPYEQYF
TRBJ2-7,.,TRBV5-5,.,TGTGCCAGCAGCTTGTTGGAGGAGCAGTACTTC,CASSLLEEQYF
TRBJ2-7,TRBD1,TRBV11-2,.,TGTGCCAGCAGCTTAGGGGCCGGGACAGGTGTCTACGAGCAGTACTTC,CASSLGAGTGVYEQYF
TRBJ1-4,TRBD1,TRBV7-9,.,TGTGCCAGCAGCCTAGAAGGGGGCGTGCTCAGTGAAAAACTGTTTTTT,CASSLEGGVLSEKLFF
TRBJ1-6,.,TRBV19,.,TGTGCCAGTAGTATAGCAACCGGGACAAGGAATTCACCCCTCCACTTT,CASSIATGTRNSPLHF
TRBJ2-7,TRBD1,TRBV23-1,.,TGCGCCAGCAGTCGGGACAGGGAATTACACGAGCAGTACTTC,CASSRDRELHEQYF
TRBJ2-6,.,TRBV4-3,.,TGCGCCAGCAGCCAAGACCCCTTCTCTGGGGCCAACGTCCTGACTTTC,CASSQDPFSGANVLTF
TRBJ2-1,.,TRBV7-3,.,TGTGCCAGCAGCTTACGGGGAAATACCTACAATGAGCAGTTCTTC,CASSLRGNTYNEQFF
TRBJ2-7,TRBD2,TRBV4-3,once,TGCGCCAGCAGCCAAGGAGCGGGAGGGACCTCCTACGAGCAGTACTTC,CASSQGAGGTSYEQYF
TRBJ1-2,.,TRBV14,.,TGTGCCAGCAGCCAAGTGGCTGATTGGAACTATGGCTACACCTTC,CASSQVADWNYGYTF
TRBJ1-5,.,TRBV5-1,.,TGCGCCAGCAGCTTGTCCGGGTCCAGCAATCAGCCCCAGCATTTT,CASSLSGSSNQPQHF
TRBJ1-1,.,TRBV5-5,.,TGTGCCAGCAGCTTGGTTTTCTTGGGAGTCGTTGAAGCTTTCTTT,CASSLVFLGVVEAFF
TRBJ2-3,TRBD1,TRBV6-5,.,TGTGCCAGCCGGGACAGTTTCACAGATACGCAGTATTTT,CASRDSFTDTQYF
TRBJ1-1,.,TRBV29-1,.,TGCAGCGCTTGGACAGCCCAGAACACTGAAGCTTTCTTT,CSAWTAQNTEAFF
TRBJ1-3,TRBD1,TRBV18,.,TGTGCCAGCTCACGACCGGGACAGAACTCTGGAAACACCATATATTTT,CASSRPGQNSGNTIYF
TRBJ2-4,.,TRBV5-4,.,TGTGCCAGCAGCTCGCAACTCAGGGTTAGGGAAACCAAAAACATTCAGTACTTC,CASSSQLRVRETKNIQYF
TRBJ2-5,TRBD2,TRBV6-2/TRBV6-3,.,TGTGCCAGCAGTACTCAGGGACTAGCACAAGAGACCCAGTACTTC,CASSTQGLAQETQYF
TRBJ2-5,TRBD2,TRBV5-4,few,TGTGCCAGCAGCAGACTAGCGGGGTTCCAAGAGACCCAGTACTTC,CASSRLAGFQETQYF
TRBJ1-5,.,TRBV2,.,TGTGCCAGCAGCACCGAAGGGGCCGGTCAGCCCCAGCATTTT,CASSTEGAGQPQHF
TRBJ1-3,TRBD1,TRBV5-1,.,TGCGCCAGCAGCCACGGTGGGACAGTAGGAAACACCATATATTTT,CASSHGGTVGNTIYF
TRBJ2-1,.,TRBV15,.,TGTGCCACCAGCCCGGACTATGCCTACAATGAGCAGTTCTTC,CATSPDYAYNEQFF
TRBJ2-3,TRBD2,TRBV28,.,TGTGCCAGCAGTTTAAACGCGGGAGGGCCGGATACGCAGTATTTT,CASSLNAGGPDTQYF
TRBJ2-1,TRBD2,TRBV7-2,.,TGTGCCAGCAGCTTATCTGCGGGGGGATACAATGAGCAGTTCTTC,CASSLSAGGYNEQFF
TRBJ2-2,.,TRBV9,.,TGTGCCAGCAGCGTAGTCGACAGCCACGGGGAGCTGTTTTTT,CASSVVDSHGELFF
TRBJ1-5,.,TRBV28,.,TGTGCCAGCAGTTTATCCAATTCGGGTCAGCCCCAGCATTTT,CASSLSNSGQPQHF
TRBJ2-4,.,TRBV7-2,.,TGTGCCAGCAGCCCGGGGGGCTTAATCGCCAAAAACATTCAGTACTTC,CASSPGGLIAKNIQYF
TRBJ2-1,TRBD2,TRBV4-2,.,TGTGCCAGCAGCCAAGAACTAGCGGGGGGTATCAATGAGCAGTTCTTC,CASSQELAGGINEQFF
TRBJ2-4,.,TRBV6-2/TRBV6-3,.,TGTGCCAGCAGTTACCCGGGGACAACCAAAAACATTCAGTACTTC,CASSYPGTTKNIQYF
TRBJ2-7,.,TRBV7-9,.,TGTGCCAGCAGCGCCACTCCCAACTACGAGCAGTACTTC,CASSATPNYEQYF
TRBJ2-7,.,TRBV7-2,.,TGTGCCAGCAGCTTAGCGGCAGGGGGGCCTGGAGAGCAGTACTTC,CASSLAAGGPGEQYF
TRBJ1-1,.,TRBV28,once,TGTGCCAGCAGTTTAGTGGCCAGGGGGAACACTGAAGCTTTCTTT,CASSLVARGNTEAFF
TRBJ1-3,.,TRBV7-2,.,TGTGCCAGCAGCCCCGACAGGTCCTCTGGAAACACCATATATTTT,CASSPDRSSGNTIYF
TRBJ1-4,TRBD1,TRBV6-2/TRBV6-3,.,TGTGCCAGCAGTTCGACAGGGCCAGGCGAAAAACTGTTTTTT,CASSSTGPGEKLFF
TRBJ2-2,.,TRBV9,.,TGTGCCAGCAGCGCCCTGGGGGCCGGCACCGGGGAGCTGTTTTTT,CASSALGAGTGELFF
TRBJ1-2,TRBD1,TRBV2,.,TGTGCCAGCAGGCCGGGACAGAACTATGGCTACACCTTC,CASRPGQNYGYTF
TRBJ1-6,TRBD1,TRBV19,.,TGTGCCAGTAGTACCGGGACAGGGCTTAATTCACCCCTCCACTTT,CASSTGTGLNSPLHF
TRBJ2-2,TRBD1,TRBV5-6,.,TGTGCCAGCAGCTTGGGTGCACAGGGGTATTTCGGCGGGGAGCTGTTTTTT,CASSLGAQGYFGGELFF
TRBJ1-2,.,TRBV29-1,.,TGCAGCGTTGAACGGGGGGCTGGTTATGGCTACACCTTC,CSVERGAGYGYTF
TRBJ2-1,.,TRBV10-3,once,TGTGCCACCCGCGCAGGTAGCTCCTACAATGAGCAGTTCTTC,CATRAGSSYNEQFF
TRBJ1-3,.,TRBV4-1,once,TGCGCCAGCAGCCAAGCCGGCGGGGGGAGATGGGGAAACACCATATATTTT,CASSQAGGGRWGNTIYF
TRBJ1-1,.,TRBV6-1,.,TGTGCCAGCAGTGAAGGTTGGGGGGGCAGTTACACTGAAGCTTTCTTT,CASSEGWGGSYTEAFF